This is a list of T cell receptor beta chains from one sample in a study of cytomegalovirus exposure and HLA in healthy donors. Produced via immunoSEQ multiplex PCR; TCRdb's table is partial and in-frame only. The sample lists more than 150,000 clones; roughly 84% were seen once. Sequencing used PBMCs. Every receptor here comes from a girl aged 2-10 years in good health and CMV-seropositive. The CDR3 runs from the conserved cysteine through the conserved F or W. A D gene is named only where the DNA matches it firmly. Size tells how often a clone was seen (once, few, many) or the class of an expanded clone, and some rows leave it out.

-	TRBV30	-	TRBJ2-1	TGTGCCTGGAGTCGTACCCCCGAGGCGTTCTTC	CAWSRTPEAFF
-	TRBV25-1	-	TRBJ2-5	TGTGCCAGCAACAGAGGGATACAAGAGACCCAGTACTTC	CASNRGIQETQYF
-	TRBV6-5	TRBD1	TRBJ1-4	TGTGCCAGCGGTTACAGGGGCGTGGTCGGTGAAAAACTGTTTTTT	CASGYRGVVGEKLFF
-	TRBV29-1	-	TRBJ1-4	TGCAGCGTTGAACCCAGGGGATCCGAAAAACTGTTTTTT	CSVEPRGSEKLFF
-	TRBV14	-	TRBJ1-1	TGTGCCAGCAGTCCTGAGTTCTTCATGAACACTGAAGCTTTCTTT	CASSPEFFMNTEAFF
-	TRBV6-1	-	TRBJ2-1	TGTGCCAGCAGGGTGCGGGCCTCCTCCTACAATGAGCAGTTCTTC	CASRVRASSYNEQFF
-	TRBV10-2	TRBD1	TRBJ1-4	TGCGCCAGCAGTACATTCCGGGGACAGGGCTCCCCACTGTTTTTT	CASSTFRGQGSPLFF
-	TRBV7-2	-	TRBJ1-4	TGTGCCAGCAGCTTCCGGGGTGAAAAACTGTTTTTT	CASSFRGEKLFF
-	TRBV27	TRBD2	TRBJ2-3	TGTGCCAGCAGTCAAGGACTAGCGGGGGGGGATACGCAGTATTTT	CASSQGLAGGDTQYF
-	TRBV7-9	-	TRBJ2-5	TGTGCCAGCAGCTTAGTCGCGGCATACCAAGAGACCCAGTACTTC	CASSLVAAYQETQYF
-	TRBV28	-	TRBJ2-7	TGTGCCAGCAGTTATAGCCCCGAGCAGTACTTC	CASSYSPEQYF
few	TRBV2	-	TRBJ1-2	TGTGCCAGCAGTCGAATCAGGACAGAGAACTATGGCTACACCTTC	CASSRIRTENYGYTF
-	TRBV9	-	TRBJ2-6	TGTGCCAGCAGCGGGGGACACCGGCGGTTAACTTCTGGGGCCAACGTCCTGACTTTC	CASSGGHRRLTSGANVLTF
once	TRBV5-1	TRBD2	TRBJ2-3	TGCGCCAGCAGCTGGACGATAGCGGGAGGCACAGATACGCAGTATTTT	CASSWTIAGGTDTQYF
-	TRBV25-1	-	TRBJ2-7	TGTGCCAGCAGTGAAATAAGGGGTTACGAGCAGTACTTC	CASSEIRGYEQYF
-	TRBV20-1	-	TRBJ2-5	TGCATGGCACGGAGCCGAGAGACCCAGTACTTC	CMARSRETQYF
-	TRBV7-9	-	TRBJ1-3	TGTTCCAGCAGCTTTTGGGGCCCCGCGGCTGGAAACACCATATATTTT	CSSSFWGPAAGNTIYF
once	TRBV19	-	TRBJ1-1	TGTGCCAGTACCCCTATGGGGGGTACTGAAGCTTTCTTT	CASTPMGGTEAFF
-	TRBV2	-	TRBJ2-1	TGTGCCAGCCGGGTAGGCGAGCAGTTCTTC	CASRVGEQFF
-	TRBV7-7	TRBD1	TRBJ1-1	TGTGCTAGCAGCTTGACAGGGCAGTTCTCTGAAGCTTTCTTT	CASSLTGQFSEAFF
once	TRBV11-1	-	TRBJ1-4	TGTGCCAGCAGCCTGGACGGGAGAAATGAAAAACTGTTTTTT	CASSLDGRNEKLFF
-	TRBV9	TRBD2	TRBJ2-1	TGTGCCAGCAGCGTAGTCCCCGCTAGCGGGGGGTTCAATGAGCAGTTCTTC	CASSVVPASGGFNEQFF
-	TRBV7-7	TRBD2	TRBJ2-1	TGTGCTAGCAGCTTAGGTCGTGGGAGGGGCTACAATGAGCAGTTCTTC	CASSLGRGRGYNEQFF
few	TRBV28	TRBD2	TRBJ2-3	TGTGCCAGCAGTTTGTCTAGCGGGGGGGCTGGGACGCAGTATTTT	CASSLSSGGAGTQYF
-	TRBV28	-	TRBJ2-1	TGTGCCAGCGTTGAGGGGGAGGGGTACAATGAGCAGTTCTTC	CASVEGEGYNEQFF
-	TRBV6-6	TRBD1	TRBJ1-6	TGTGCCAGCAGAGCCGGGACAGGGGTTTACTCACCCCTCCACTTT	CASRAGTGVYSPLHF
-	TRBV13	TRBD1	TRBJ2-7	TGTGCCAGCAGCCCTATGACAGGGCCCAACGAGCAGTACTTC	CASSPMTGPNEQYF
-	TRBV5-1	-	TRBJ2-7	TGCGCCAGCAGCCCAACAGGCCTCGATTACGAGCAGTACTTC	CASSPTGLDYEQYF
-	TRBV5-1	-	TRBJ1-2	TGCGCCAGCAGCCGCGAGCCGGGGAGGGACTATGGCTACACCTTC	CASSREPGRDYGYTF
few	TRBV5-1	-	TRBJ1-5	TGCGCCAGCAGCCCCACGACAGATCAGCCCCAGCATTTT	CASSPTTDQPQHF
-	TRBV19	TRBD1	TRBJ1-4	TGTGCCAGTAGTATCGGCCACGCGAGACAGGGGTATGAAAAACTGTTTTTT	CASSIGHARQGYEKLFF
-	TRBV5-6	TRBD1	TRBJ1-5	TGTGCCAGCAGCGTCGGGACAGCGAGCAATCAGCCCCAGCATTTT	CASSVGTASNQPQHF
-	TRBV5-1	-	TRBJ1-1	TGCGCCAGCAGCTTGGCAGGGGCCGGCACTGAAGCTTTCTTT	CASSLAGAGTEAFF